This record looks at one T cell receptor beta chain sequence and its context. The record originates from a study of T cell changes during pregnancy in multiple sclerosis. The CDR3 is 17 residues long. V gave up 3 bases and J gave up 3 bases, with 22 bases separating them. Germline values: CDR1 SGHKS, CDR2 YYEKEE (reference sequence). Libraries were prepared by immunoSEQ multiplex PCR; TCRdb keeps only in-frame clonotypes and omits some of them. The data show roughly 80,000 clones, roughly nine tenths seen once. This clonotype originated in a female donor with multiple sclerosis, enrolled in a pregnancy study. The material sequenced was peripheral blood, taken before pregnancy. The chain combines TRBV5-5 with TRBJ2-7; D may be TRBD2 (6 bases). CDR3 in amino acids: CASSSALAAGWNYEQYF. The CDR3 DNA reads TGTGCCAGCAGCTCGGCCTTAGCGGCAGGGTGGAACTACGAGCAGTACTTC. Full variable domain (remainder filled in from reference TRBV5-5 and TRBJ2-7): DAGVTQSPTHLIKTRGQQVTLRCSPISGHKSVSWYQQVLGQGPQFIFQYYEKEERGRGNFPDRFSARQFPNYSSELNVNALLLGDSALYLCASSSALAAGWNYEQYFGPGTRLTVT.